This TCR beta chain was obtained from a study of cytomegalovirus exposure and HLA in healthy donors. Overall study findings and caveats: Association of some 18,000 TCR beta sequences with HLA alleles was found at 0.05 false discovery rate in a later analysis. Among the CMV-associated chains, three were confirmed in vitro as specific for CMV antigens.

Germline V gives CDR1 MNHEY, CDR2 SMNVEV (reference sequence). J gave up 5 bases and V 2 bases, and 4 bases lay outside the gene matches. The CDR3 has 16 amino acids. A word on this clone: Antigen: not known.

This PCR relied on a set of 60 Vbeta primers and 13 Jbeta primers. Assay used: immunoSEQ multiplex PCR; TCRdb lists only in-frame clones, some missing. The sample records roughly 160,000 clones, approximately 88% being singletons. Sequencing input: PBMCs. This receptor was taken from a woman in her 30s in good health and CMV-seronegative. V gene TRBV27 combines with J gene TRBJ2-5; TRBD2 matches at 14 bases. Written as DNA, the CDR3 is TGTGCCAGCAGTTTACTCGGGACTAGCGGGAGTGAGACCCAGTACTTC. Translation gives CASSLLGTSGSETQYF.